This T cell receptor beta chain is drawn from a study of PD-1 blockade in classical Hodgkin lymphoma (dated by TCRdb to about 2020). Background for the entire study: Nivolumab dosing was 3 mg/kg intravenously every 2 weeks, continuing until either disease progression or unacceptable toxicity. The study used CyTOF and TCR beta sequencing to define a peripheral blood immune signature of response to PD-1 blockade in classical Hodgkin lymphoma.

The CDR3 sequence holds 15 residues, the cysteine and phenylalanine included. CDR3 DNA only is kept here, 45 bases in frame from base 1. The germline V end is reduced by 4 bases and the J end by 5 bases; junction bases left unmatched: 9. CDR1 SGHDT and CDR2 YYEEEE are derived from the germline V gene. Overall study outcomes, separate from this receptor: Baseline TCR diversity was reported as lower in newly diagnosed patients than in healthy donors, and lower still in relapsed/refractory patients. CD4+ but not CD8+ TCR diversity rose significantly by C4D1 (p=0.0027 vs p=0.16), most apparent in complete responders (p=0.02). Only a single clinical trial cohort was studied, and what caused the repertoire differences, possibly disease activity or prior therapy, remained undefined. Among trial patients, those achieving complete response had baseline diversity similar to that of newly diagnosed patients, while diversity was significantly lower in partial responders and progressors. Diversity was lower in patients who began nivolumab less than 1 year after ASCT, so these patients were left out of later analyses to avoid confounding by immune reconstitution.

Points on this clone: Its recognized antigen is unknown. No base-level quality is on record; no much larger clone is a single base apart.

Genomic DNA was isolated using the Qiagen DNeasy kit from unsorted PBMCs as well as from negatively selected CD4+ and CD8+ fractions. Amplification of TCR beta CDR3 regions was done by immunoSEQ multiplex PCR with primers that anneal to V and J segments. Amplification bias was minimized using a synthetic immune receptor repertoire, and residual bias was removed computationally after sequencing. As for how the authors treated the data: Repertoire diversity was quantified as the Shannon entropy index using custom Python scripts. The unsorted, CD4+ and CD8+ repertoires were each analyzed separately, with the exception of combined analyses, where CD4+ and CD8+ sequences were merged in silico. A clone was considered expanded if an increase in frequency of at least 2-fold after treatment relative to C1D1 was found, and a pseudocount of 0.5 was applied to clones undetected at baseline. Singleton clones were defined as clones with 0 or 1 copy at C1D1, and non-singleton clones were defined as clones with 2 or more copies. Clones expanded in unsorted samples were annotated as CD4+, CD8+ or unknown by matching protein sequences in sorted samples from the same patient. Wilcoxon tests on paired samples were used to test diversity changes from C1D1 to C4D1. This immuneACCESS table, as held by TCRdb, lists in-frame sequences with V and J called but not all clones. Of the missing ones, under half trace to an unresolved V gene in checked studies; the others have no known cause. The DNA was the basis for D and trimming; V, J and clone size are from that table. This sample gives approximately 6,300 clones in total; around 73% of them show up just once. The ten largest account for 13% of the sample.

What this sample's time point label stands for: cycle 4 day 1 (C4D1), after 6 weeks of nivolumab. Every trial patient had relapsed following autologous stem cell transplantation, and prior brentuximab vedotin exposure was what differed among cohorts A, B and C. A Miltenyi CD8+ T cell isolation kit was used for magnetic negative selection to purify CD8+ T cells from thawed PBMCs. The trial cohort comprised some 60 patients with relapsed/refractory classical Hodgkin lymphoma whose best overall responses were complete response, partial response or progressive disease. Trial patients were treated with single-agent nivolumab in the multi-cohort phase II CheckMate 205 trial. An independent review committee assessed best overall response using the 2007 International Working Group response criteria. Trial PBMCs were collected immediately before nivolumab initiation (C1D1) and during therapy at cycle 2 day 1 and cycle 4 day 1. Peripheral blood was collected in 8 mL Vacutainer Cell Preparation Tubes, from which PBMCs were isolated by centrifugation and then cryopreserved. Purified CD4+ and CD8+ fractions were prepared only for cases in which an additional PBMC sample was available. On LS columns in a quadroMACS separator, the magnetically labelled cells were depleted, and the flow-through was collected as the purified fraction.

The sequence was obtained from a human donor with classical Hodgkin lymphoma. The chain is made from TRBV5-6 and TRBJ2-3, and TRBD2 aligns with 8 junction nucleotides. The specimen was CD8+ T cells from blood, collected before the fourth cycle of nivolumab. The nucleotides are TGTGCCAGCAGCCGTAGACTAGCGCGAAAAGATACGCAGTATTTT. The resulting protein is CASSRRLARKDTQYF.